The entry below describes one T cell receptor (beta chain). What it binds is not known. The data are from a study of T-cell reconstitution after alpha-beta-depleted transplantation in children. General study points: By about two months after transplant, alpha-beta T cells reportedly arose from several hundred graft clones that had expanded. After transplant, high TCRbeta diversity at day 60 in some patients arose from surviving recipient T cells and thymic progenitors.

This CDR3 spans 15 amino acids. Germline loops: CDR1 SGHVS, CDR2 FQNEAQ. J was trimmed by 10 bases and V by 3 bases; bases with no gene match: 12. The TCRbeta library incorporated unique molecular identifiers. In TCRdb, the PCR reads were re-called with MiXCR into one record per CDR3 protein. The data contain 500,000 to 600,000 distinct CDR3 sequences, 27% of them seen just once; the ten biggest clones take up about 35%. The V call is TRBV7-8, the J call TRBJ2-1, with 7 bases lining up with TRBD2. The receptor comes from a boy in the first two years of life with Wiskott-Aldrich syndrome, due to receive a stem cell transplant. The sequences come from PBMCs, collected before TCRalphabeta/CD19-depleted stem cell transplant. The CDR3 region is CASSFMVIAGDEQFF. The CDR3 nucleotides read TGTGCCAGCAGCTTCATGGTAATCGCGGGAGACGAGCAGTTCTTC.